The subject of this entry is one T cell receptor beta chain. These data come from a study of T cell responses to AZD1222 COVID-19 vaccine. Germline CDR1 is SGHNT and CDR2 is YENEEA. V lost 4 bases to trimming and J lost 4 bases; unmatched junction nucleotides: 7. CDR3 size: 15 residues. Here immunoSEQ multiplex PCR was the method, and the copy in TCRdb shows in-frame clones only, minus some. The table lists some 90,000 clones, about 88% of them singletons. The chain carries TRBV11-3 and TRBJ2-3; 8 bases match TRBD1. The clonotype was recovered from an adult in good health. This specimen consisted of peripheral blood, obtained on day 0 of AZD1222 vaccination. CDR3 coding DNA: TGTGCCAGCAGCTCCGGGACAGGCCAAGCAGATACGCAGTATTTT. Translation gives CASSSGTGQADTQYF.